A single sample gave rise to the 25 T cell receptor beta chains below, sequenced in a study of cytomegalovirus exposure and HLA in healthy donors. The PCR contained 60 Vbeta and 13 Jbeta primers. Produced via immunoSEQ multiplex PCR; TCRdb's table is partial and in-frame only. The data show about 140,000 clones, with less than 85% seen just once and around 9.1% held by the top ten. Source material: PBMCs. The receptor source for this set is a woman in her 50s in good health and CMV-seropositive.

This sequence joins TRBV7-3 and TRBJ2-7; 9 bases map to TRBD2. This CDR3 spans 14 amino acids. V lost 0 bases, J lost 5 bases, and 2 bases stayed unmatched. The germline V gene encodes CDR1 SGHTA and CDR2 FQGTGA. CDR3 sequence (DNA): TGTGCCAGCAGCTTAACGGCGGGGGGGAACGAGCAGTACTTC. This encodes CASSLTAGGNEQYF.

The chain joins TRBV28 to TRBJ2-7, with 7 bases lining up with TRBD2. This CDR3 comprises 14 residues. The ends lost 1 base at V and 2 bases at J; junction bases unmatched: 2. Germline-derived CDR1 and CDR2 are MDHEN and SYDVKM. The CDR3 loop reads CASSLSGGPYEQYF. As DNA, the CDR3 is TGTGCCAGCAGTTTATCGGGGGGTCCCTACGAGCAGTACTTC.

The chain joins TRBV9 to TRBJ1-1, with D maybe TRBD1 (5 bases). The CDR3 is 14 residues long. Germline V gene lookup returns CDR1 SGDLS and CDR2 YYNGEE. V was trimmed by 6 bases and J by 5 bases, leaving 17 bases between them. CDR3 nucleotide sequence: TGTGCCAGCAATGAAAAGGGACTGGGTACTGAAGCTTTCTTT. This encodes CASNEKGLGTEAFF.

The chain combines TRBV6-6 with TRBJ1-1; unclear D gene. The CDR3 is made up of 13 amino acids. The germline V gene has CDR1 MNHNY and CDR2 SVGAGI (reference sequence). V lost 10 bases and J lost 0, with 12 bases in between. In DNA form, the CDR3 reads TGTGCCACCCAAAGAGACTTGAACACTGAAGCTTTCTTT. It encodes CATQRDLNTEAFF.

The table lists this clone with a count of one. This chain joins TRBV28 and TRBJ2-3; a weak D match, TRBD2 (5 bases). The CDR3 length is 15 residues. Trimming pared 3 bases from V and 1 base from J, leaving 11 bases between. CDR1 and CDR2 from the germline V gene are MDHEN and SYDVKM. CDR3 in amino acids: CASSFRGRGTDTQYF. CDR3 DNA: TGTGCCAGCAGTTTTAGAGGGCGAGGCACAGATACGCAGTATTTT.

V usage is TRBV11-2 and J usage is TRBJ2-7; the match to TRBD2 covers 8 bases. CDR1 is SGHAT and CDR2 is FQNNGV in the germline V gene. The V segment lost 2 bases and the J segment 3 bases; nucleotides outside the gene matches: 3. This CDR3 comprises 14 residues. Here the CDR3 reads CASSLRGGRYEQYF. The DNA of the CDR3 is TGTGCCAGCAGCTTACGGGGGGGCCGCTACGAGCAGTACTTC.

The DNA of the CDR3 is TGTGCCAGCTCACCCGGACAGTATTTTTACGAGCAGTACTTC. This encodes CASSPGQYFYEQYF. This chain links TRBV18 with TRBJ2-7; TRBD1 is a possible D gene (6 bases). Germline loops: CDR1 KGHSH, CDR2 LQKENI. The CDR3 runs 14 residues. Deletions cut 3 bases from V and 4 bases from J, with 13 bases between.

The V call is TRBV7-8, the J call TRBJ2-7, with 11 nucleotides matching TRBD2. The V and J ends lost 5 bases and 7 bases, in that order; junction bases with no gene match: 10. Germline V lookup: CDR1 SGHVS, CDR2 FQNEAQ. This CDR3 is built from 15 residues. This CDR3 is CASSPSSGGRGEQYF. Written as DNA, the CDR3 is TGTGCCAGCAGCCCGTCTAGCGGGGGGCGGGGGGAGCAGTACTTC. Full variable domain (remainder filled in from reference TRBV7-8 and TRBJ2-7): GAGVSQSPRYKVAKRGQDVALRCDPISGHVSLFWYQQALGQGPEFLTYFQNEAQLDKSGLPSDRFFAERPEGSVSTLKIQRTQQEDSAVYLCASSPSSGGRGEQYFGPGTRLTVT.

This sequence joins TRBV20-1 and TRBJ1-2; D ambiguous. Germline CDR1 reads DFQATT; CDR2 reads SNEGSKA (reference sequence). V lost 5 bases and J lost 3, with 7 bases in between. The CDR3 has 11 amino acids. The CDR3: CSAGEDYGYTF. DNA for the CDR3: TGCAGTGCTGGTGAGGACTATGGCTACACCTTC.

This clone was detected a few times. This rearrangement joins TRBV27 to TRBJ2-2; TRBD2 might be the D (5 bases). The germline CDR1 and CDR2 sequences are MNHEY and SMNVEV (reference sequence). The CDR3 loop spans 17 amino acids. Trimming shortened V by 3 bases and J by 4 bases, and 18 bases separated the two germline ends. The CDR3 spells CASSFSRRAAITGELFF. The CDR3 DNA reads TGTGCCAGCAGTTTTAGTCGGCGGGCCGCGATCACCGGGGAGCTGTTTTTT.

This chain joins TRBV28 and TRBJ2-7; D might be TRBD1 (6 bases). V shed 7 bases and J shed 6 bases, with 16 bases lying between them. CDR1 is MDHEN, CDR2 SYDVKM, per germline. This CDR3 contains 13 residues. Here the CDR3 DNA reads TGTGCCAGCAATTACCCAGGGGCGGGCGAGCAGTACTTC. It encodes CASNYPGAGEQYF.

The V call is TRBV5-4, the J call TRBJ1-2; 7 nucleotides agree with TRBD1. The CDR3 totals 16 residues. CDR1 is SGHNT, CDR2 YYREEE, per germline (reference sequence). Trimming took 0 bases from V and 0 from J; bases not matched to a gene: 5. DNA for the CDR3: TGTGCCAGCAGCTTGGCAGGGGGTCTAGCTAACTATGGCTACACCTTC. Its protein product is CASSLAGGLANYGYTF.

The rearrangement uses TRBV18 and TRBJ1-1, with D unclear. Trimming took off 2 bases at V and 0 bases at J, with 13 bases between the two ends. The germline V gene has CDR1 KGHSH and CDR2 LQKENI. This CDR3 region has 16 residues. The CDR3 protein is CASSPENLLMNTEAFF. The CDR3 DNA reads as TGTGCCAGCTCACCAGAGAATCTTCTCATGAACACTGAAGCTTTCTTT.

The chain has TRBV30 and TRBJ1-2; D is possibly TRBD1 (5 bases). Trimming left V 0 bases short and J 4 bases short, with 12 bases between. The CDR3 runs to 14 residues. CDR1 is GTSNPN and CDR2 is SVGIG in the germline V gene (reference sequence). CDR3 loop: CAWSVLGRGYGYTF. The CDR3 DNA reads TGTGCCTGGAGTGTACTCGGAAGGGGCTATGGCTACACCTTC.

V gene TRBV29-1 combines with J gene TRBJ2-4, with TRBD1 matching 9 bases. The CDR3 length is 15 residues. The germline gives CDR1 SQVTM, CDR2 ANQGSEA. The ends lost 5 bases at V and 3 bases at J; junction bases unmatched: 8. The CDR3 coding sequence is TGCAGCGTTTACAGTCGGACAGGGGTCAAAAACATTCAGTACTTC. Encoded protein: CSVYSRTGVKNIQYF.

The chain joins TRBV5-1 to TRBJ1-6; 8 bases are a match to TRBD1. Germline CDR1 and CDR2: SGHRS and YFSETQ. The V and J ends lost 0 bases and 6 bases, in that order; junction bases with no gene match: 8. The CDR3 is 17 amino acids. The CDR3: CASSLGTGGIFNSPLHF. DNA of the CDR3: TGCGCCAGCAGCTTGGGAACAGGGGGAATTTTTAATTCACCCCTCCACTTT.

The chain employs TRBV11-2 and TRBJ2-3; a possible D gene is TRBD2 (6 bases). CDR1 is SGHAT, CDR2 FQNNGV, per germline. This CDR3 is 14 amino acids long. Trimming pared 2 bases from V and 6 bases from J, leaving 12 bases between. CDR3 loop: CASSLRQDYDTQYF. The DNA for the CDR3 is TGTGCCAGCAGCTTAAGGCAGGACTATGATACGCAGTATTTT.

CDR3 nucleotides: TGCGCCAGCAGCCCCCGGACTAGCGGGGGGTTACGGACCTACAATGAGCAGTTCTTC. This sequence encodes CASSPRTSGGLRTYNEQFF. This chain links TRBV4-3 with TRBJ2-1, with 14 positions matching TRBD2. Germline CDR1 and CDR2: LGHNA and YSLEER. V gave up 4 bases and J gave up 2 bases; unmatched junction bases: 10. The CDR3 contains 19 residues.

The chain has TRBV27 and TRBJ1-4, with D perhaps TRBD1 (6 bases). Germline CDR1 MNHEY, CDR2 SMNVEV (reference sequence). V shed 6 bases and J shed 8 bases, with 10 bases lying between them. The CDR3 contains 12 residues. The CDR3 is CASSLQGEKLFF. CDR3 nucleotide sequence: TGTGCCAGCAGCCTCCAGGGGGAAAAACTGTTTTTT.

The CDR3 sequence is CSVGQGRGEQYF. The DNA of the CDR3 is TGCAGCGTCGGACAGGGTCGGGGCGAGCAGTACTTC. The genes are TRBV29-1 and TRBJ2-7, with TRBD1 matching 8 bases. Looked up from germline, CDR1 is SQVTM and CDR2 is ANQGSEA. Trimming took 6 bases from V and 6 from J; bases not matched to a gene: 7. This CDR3 region has 12 residues.

CDR3 amino acids: CASGTDGNTIYF. For the CDR3, the DNA is TGTGCCAGCGGGACAGACGGCAACACCATATATTTT. The chain links TRBV2 to TRBJ1-3; 7 nucleotides align to TRBD1. This CDR3 contains 12 residues. Trimming cost V 8 bases and J 7 bases; bases outside gene matches: 5. CDR1 is SNHLY and CDR2 is FYNNEI in the germline V gene. The full variable domain, in which reference TRBV2 and TRBJ1-3 provide the parts outside the CDR3, is EPEVTQTPSHQVTQMGQEVILRCVPISNHLYFYWYRQILGQKVEFLVSFYNNEISEKSEIFDDQFSVERPDGSNFTLKIRSTKLEDSAMYFCASGTDGNTIYFGEGSWLTVV.

The CDR3 protein is CASSVNRGLNYGYTF. CDR3 DNA: TGTGCCAGCAGCGTCAACAGGGGGCTAAACTATGGCTACACCTTC. The chain links TRBV13 to TRBJ1-2; TRBD1 matches 9 bases. Germline CDR1 reads PRHDT; CDR2 reads FYEKMQ (reference sequence). This CDR3 region has 15 residues. Unmatched junction bases numbered 6, after V lost 5 bases and J lost 2 bases.

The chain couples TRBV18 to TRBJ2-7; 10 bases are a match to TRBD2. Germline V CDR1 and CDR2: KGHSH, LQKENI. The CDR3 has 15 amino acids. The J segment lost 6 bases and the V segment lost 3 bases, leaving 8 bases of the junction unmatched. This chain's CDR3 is CASSPARLAGVEQYF. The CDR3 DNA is TGTGCCAGCTCACCTGCGAGGCTAGCGGGGGTCGAGCAGTACTTC.

CDR3 DNA: TGCGCCAGCAGCTTACAGGGGGCGATTTACCAAGAGACCCAGTACTTC. This gives the protein CASSLQGAIYQETQYF. This chain connects TRBV5-1 to TRBJ2-5, with TRBD1 identical over 9 bases. J lost 0 bases, V lost 2 bases, and 5 bases had no gene match. CDR1 and CDR2 from the germline V gene are SGHRS and YFSETQ. CDR3 size: 16 residues.

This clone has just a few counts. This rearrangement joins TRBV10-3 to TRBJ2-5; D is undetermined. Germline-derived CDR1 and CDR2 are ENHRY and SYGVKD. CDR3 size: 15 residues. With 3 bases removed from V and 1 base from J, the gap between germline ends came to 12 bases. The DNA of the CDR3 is TGTGCCATCAGTGAAGGAGTCTCTATCCAAGAGACCCAGTACTTC. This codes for CAISEGVSIQETQYF.